These 17 T cell receptor beta chains came from one sample sequenced in a study of shared clonotypes between healthy human individuals. The data were produced by immunoSEQ multiplex PCR, yet TCRdb's version contains in-frame clones alone and is incomplete. The repertoire consists of 2.3 million or so clones, with approximately 95% occurring once and the leading ten covering under 0.45%. Sequenced: naive CD4+ T cells from PBMCs. Subset described: CD45RA+ positively selected. These receptors all come from a young man in good health. Some clones in this sample may be carry-over from other donors' samples.

With respect to this clone: Additional DNA sequences in this sample encode the identical CDR3. The V gene is TRBV9, the J gene TRBJ2-1, with 8 nucleotides matching TRBD2. J was trimmed by 0 bases and V by 4 bases; bases with no gene match: 3. CDR3 length equals 15 residues. The germline CDR1 and CDR2 sequences are SGDLS and YYNGEE. In DNA form, the CDR3 reads TGTGCCAGCAGCCAGAGCGGGAGCTCCTACAATGAGCAGTTCTTC. Translated: CASSQSGSSYNEQFF.

The genes are TRBV21-1 and TRBJ2-7. TRBV21-1 is a documented pseudogene. The CDR3 spans 15 residues. The CDR3 reads CASTGGRDTCREQYF. The CDR3 nucleotides are TGTGCCAGTACCGGGGGAAGGGACACCTGTAGGGAGCAGTACTTC.

The J gene is TRBJ2-1, the V gene TRBV5-6; possibly TRBD2 for D (5 bases). The germline V and J ends were trimmed by 3 bases and 6 bases, with 16 bases remaining between them. Germline V lookup: CDR1 SGHDT, CDR2 YYEEEE. The CDR3 sequence is 15 residues long. CDR3 residues: CASSYAGLGGNEQFF. CDR3 bases: TGTGCCAGCAGCTACGCGGGTCTCGGAGGCAATGAGCAGTTCTTC.

The chain is built from TRBV11-2 and TRBJ2-3; 14 bases agree with TRBD2. The CDR3 loop spans 19 amino acids. V lost 3 bases and J lost 0; bases outside the gene matches: 8. CDR1 is SGHAT, CDR2 FQNNGV, per germline. The CDR3 reads CASSLPGLAGVISTDTQYF. The CDR3 bases are TGTGCCAGCAGCTTGCCGGGACTAGCGGGAGTTATAAGCACAGATACGCAGTATTTT.

The J gene is TRBJ1-4, the V gene TRBV6-6, with D possibly TRBD1 on 6 matching bases. CDR3 length: 16 residues. Trimming removed 0 bases at V and 10 bases at J, with 18 bases between. Germline CDR1 MNHNY, CDR2 SVGAGI (reference sequence). The CDR3 DNA reads TGTGCCAGCAGTTACTCTGACGGGGGCGATAGAGGAAAACTGTTTTTT. Its protein is CASSYSDGGDRGKLFF.

The V gene is TRBV7-9, the J gene TRBJ1-2, with 7 nucleotides matching TRBD1. In germline, CDR1 is SEHNR, CDR2 FQNEAQ (reference sequence). V lost 7 bases, J lost 6 bases, and 14 bases stayed unmatched. This CDR3 is built from 15 residues. The CDR3 bases are TGTGCCAGCAACCACGTAAGGCAGGGGGGGCATGGCTACACCTTC. This translates into CASNHVRQGGHGYTF.

This chain connects TRBV4-1 to TRBJ1-2; D gene uncertain. V lost 0 bases to trimming and J lost 1 base, with 12 bases between them. In germline, CDR1 is MGHRA, CDR2 YSYEKL. This CDR3 has 16 amino acids. The CDR3 spells CASSQDLSSLNYGYTF. The CDR3 DNA reads as TGCGCCAGCAGCCAAGATTTGTCATCTCTTAACTATGGCTACACCTTC.

The rearrangement links TRBV27 to TRBJ2-3; 10 bases match TRBD1. This CDR3 spans 18 amino acids. With V trimmed by 6 bases and J by 2 bases, 14 bases remained unmatched. Germline V gene data show CDR1 as MNHEY and CDR2 as SMNVEV (reference sequence). Written as DNA, the CDR3 is TGTGCCAGCAGACTGCGGAACTCCGGGACAGGGGACACAGATACGCAGTATTTT. It codes for CASRLRNSGTGDTDTQYF.

J is TRBJ1-2 and V is TRBV28; no clear D. The CDR3 loop spans 13 amino acids. The germline V gene encodes CDR1 MDHEN and CDR2 SYDVKM. V dropped 1 base and J dropped 2 bases, with 5 bases sitting between them. The CDR3 nucleotides read TGTGCCAGCAGTTTATCAGAGAACTATGGCTACACCTTC. This encodes CASSLSENYGYTF.

The gene calls are TRBV19 and TRBJ2-5; TRBD2 is a possible D gene (5 bases). The CDR3 loop spans 13 amino acids. V lost 4 bases and J lost 4, with 10 bases in between. Germline CDR1 LNHDA, CDR2 SQIVND (reference sequence). CDR3 coding DNA: TGTGCCAGTAGTAGACTATTCCGAGAGACCCAGTACTTC. It encodes CASSRLFRETQYF.

This rearrangement joins TRBV5-1 to TRBJ2-3; TRBD2 matches 10 bases. V shed 0 bases and J 2 bases; nucleotides not matched to a gene: 3. Per germline, CDR1 SGHRS and CDR2 YFSETQ. CDR3 length equals 16 residues. CDR3 sequence: CASSLALAGATDTQYF. CDR3 sequence (DNA): TGCGCCAGCAGCTTGGCCCTAGCGGGAGCCACAGATACGCAGTATTTT.

The rearrangement uses TRBV6-5 and TRBJ2-7; weak D call: TRBD1 (5 bases). The V end lost 2 bases, the J end lost 3 bases, and 17 bases lay between the germline ends. Germline V CDR1 and CDR2: MNHEY, SVGAGI. The CDR3 consists of 16 residues. The DNA for the CDR3 is TGTGCCAGCAGTTACAGGGGTAGGAGTGTAGGCTACGAGCAGTACTTC. As protein: CASSYRGRSVGYEQYF.

The genes are TRBV10-3 and TRBJ1-2; 10 bases map to TRBD1. There are 15 residues in the CDR3. J gave up 1 base and V 4 bases, and 3 bases lay outside the gene matches. The germline gives CDR1 ENHRY, CDR2 SYGVKD. The CDR3 reads CAISGGQGYNYGYTF. The CDR3 nucleotides are TGTGCCATCAGTGGGGGACAGGGGTATAACTATGGCTACACCTTC.

This clone came up a few times. This sequence joins TRBV20-1 and TRBJ1-1; no definite D call. Germline V gene sequence: CDR1 DFQATT, CDR2 SNEGSKA (reference sequence). V was trimmed by 7 bases and J by 6 bases, leaving 12 bases between them. The CDR3 totals 11 residues. DNA of the CDR3: TGCAGTGGCCCGGCGTACCCTGAAGCTTTCTTT. Its protein product is CSGPAYPEAFF.

The CDR3 bases are TGTGCCAGCAGCGCTGGTGGGCACCGGGGAGGAGAGACCCAGTACTTC. Translation: CASSAGGHRGGETQYF. The chain combines TRBV9 with TRBJ2-5; D perhaps matches TRBD2 (6 bases). V lost 3 bases, J lost 4 bases, and 19 bases lay in between. CDR3 size: 16 residues. Germline CDR1 and CDR2: SGDLS and YYNGEE.

The count of this clone is one. V usage is TRBV9 and J usage is TRBJ2-1; no clear D. The germline V gene encodes CDR1 SGDLS and CDR2 YYNGEE. There are 15 residues in the CDR3. Trimming pared 4 bases from V and 1 base from J, leaving 12 bases between. CDR3 sequence: CASSPKPESYNEQFF. The CDR3 region has the DNA TGTGCCAGCAGCCCCAAACCGGAGTCCTACAATGAGCAGTTCTTC.

V usage is TRBV30 and J usage is TRBJ2-5; D gene unclear. Germline V gives CDR1 GTSNPN, CDR2 SVGIG (reference sequence). The CDR3 is 16 residues long. V shed 1 base and J shed 4 bases, with 19 bases lying between them. The CDR3 loop is CAWSGPGLVSGETQYF. The CDR3 region has the DNA TGTGCCTGGAGTGGTCCCGGTCTCGTCTCCGGAGAGACCCAGTACTTC.